What follows are 9 T cell receptor beta chains derived from one specimen sequenced in a study of Graves' ophthalmopathy and Graves' hyperthyroidism. Amplification of the TCR beta CDR3 regions used RNA transcripts (as template). RT-PCR was first run with HTBI primers, then multiplex PCR in a second round. MiXCR was run by TCRdb on the multiplex PCR reads, yielding one entry per CDR3 protein. The data hold 900,000 to 1,200,000 distinct CDR3 sequences, with less than 45% observed a single time. Sequenced sample: peripheral blood or thyroid tissue (not recorded which). Receptor source: an adult man with Graves' hyperthyroidism.

This clonotype was seen a few times. This chain joins TRBV7-8 and TRBJ1-2, with 8 bases aligning to TRBD1. The ends lost 5 bases at V and 4 bases at J; junction bases unmatched: 9. CDR3 length: 15 residues. Germline values: CDR1 SGHVS, CDR2 FQNEAQ. The DNA for the CDR3 is TGTGCCAGCAGCGGGGGGTCAGGGGGCCGCTATGGCTACACCTTC. Its translation is CASSGGSGGRYGYTF.

Ten or more counts support this clonotype. The genes are TRBV20-1 and TRBJ2-5; tentative D call: TRBD2 (5 bases). The CDR3 is 14 residues long. Germline CDR1 DFQATT, CDR2 SNEGSKA (reference sequence). Trimming left V 2 bases short and J 5 bases short, with 15 bases between. In nucleotides, the CDR3 is TGCAGTGCTAGACCCCGAGGGCAGTGGGAGACCCAGTACTTC. Translation: CSARPRGQWETQYF.

With respect to this clonotype: The CDR3 does not end in the conserved phenylalanine or tryptophan, so this is likely a read error. The DNA is omitted, as the CDR3 cannot be located on it reliably, and the CDR3 follows TCRdb's listing. This chain connects TRBV19 to TRBJ1-1; the table's TRBD1 call for D was not verified on the DNA. The CDR3 length is 12 residues, termini included. The germline gives CDR1 LNHDA, CDR2 SQIVND (reference sequence). The CDR3 spells CASTTPGTGLFS.

The J gene is TRBJ2-7, the V gene TRBV18, with a weak D call TRBD2 (6 bases). This CDR3 has 17 residues. The germline CDR1 and CDR2 sequences are KGHSH and LQKENI. Trimming left V 2 bases short and J 2 bases short, with 19 bases between. The CDR3 protein is CASSPGSGGAHPYEQYF. The CDR3 DNA reads as TGTGCCAGCTCACCAGGGTCGGGCGGGGCCCACCCCTACGAGCAGTACTTC. Full variable domain (rest looked up from reference TRBV18 and TRBJ2-7): NAGVMQNPRHLVRRRGQEARLRCSPMKGHSHVYWYRQLPEEGLKFMVYLQKENIIDESGMPKERFSAEFPKEGPSILRIQQVVRGDSAAYFCASSPGSGGAHPYEQYFGPGTRLTVT.

This rearrangement joins TRBV10-3 to TRBJ1-2, with 9 positions matching TRBD1. Germline V gives CDR1 ENHRY, CDR2 SYGVKD. Germline trimming cut 4 bases from V and 2 bases from J; bases unmatched to any gene: 8. This CDR3 region has 16 residues. The CDR3 DNA reads TGTGCCATCAGTGCGGGACAGGGCGATGAGAACTATGGCTACACCTTC. It encodes CAISAGQGDENYGYTF.

This clonotype was counted a few times. V is TRBV5-1 and J is TRBJ1-2; 11 bases map to TRBD1. The J segment lost 6 bases and the V segment lost 5 bases, leaving 3 bases of the junction unmatched. CDR1 is SGHRS and CDR2 is YFSETQ in the germline V gene. The CDR3 runs 13 residues. The CDR3 DNA follows: TGCGCCAGCAGTCGGGACAGGGGGAATGGCTACACCTTC. Translation: CASSRDRGNGYTF.

This clonotype was counted many times. In DNA form, the CDR3 reads TGTGCCAGCAGGACTGACCCGGTCCGGCAGCCCCAGCATTTT. This gives the protein CASRTDPVRQPQHF. V is TRBV6-5 and J is TRBJ1-5; the D is unclear. The CDR3 spans 14 residues. The V and J ends lost 6 bases and 7 bases respectively, with 16 bases between them. Germline V gives CDR1 MNHEY, CDR2 SVGAGI.

The chain uses TRBV29-1 and TRBJ1-1; 10 bases match TRBD1. The germline CDR1 and CDR2 sequences are SQVTM and ANQGSEA. This CDR3 region has 15 residues. J was trimmed by 0 bases and V by 3 bases; bases with no gene match: 4. Here the CDR3 reads CSVDGTGVMNTEAFF. For the CDR3, the DNA is TGCAGCGTTGACGGGACAGGGGTCATGAACACTGAAGCTTTCTTT.

This clonotype has at least ten counts. The genes are TRBV10-3 and TRBJ2-2; 7 nucleotides line up with TRBD1. Germline V lookup: CDR1 ENHRY, CDR2 SYGVKD. The CDR3 is 12 residues long. Germline trimming cut 7 bases from V and 5 bases from J; bases unmatched to any gene: 1. CDR3 residues: CAIKQGTGELFF. CDR3 nucleotides: TGTGCCATCAAACAGGGGACCGGGGAGCTGTTTTTT.